One TCR beta chain is described in this entry. The germline CDR1 and CDR2 sequences are MNHNS and SASEGT. The CDR3 runs to 14 residues. The V gene lost 0 bases and the J gene lost 3 bases, with 8 bases spanning the gap. This record comes from a study of T cell changes during pregnancy in multiple sclerosis. Assay: immunoSEQ multiplex PCR; the TCRdb copy retains only in-frame clones and omits some. The table shows about 41,000 clones, with approximately 90% occurring only once. This specimen consisted of CD4+ T cells from peripheral blood mononuclear cells, obtained in the first trimester of pregnancy. This TCR was recovered from a female donor with multiple sclerosis, enrolled in a pregnancy study. This rearrangement joins TRBV6-1 to TRBJ1-1; no reliable D call. The CDR3 is CASSEASGDTEAFF. CDR3 DNA sequence: TGTGCCAGCAGTGAAGCTTCAGGCGACACTGAAGCTTTCTTT.